Each of the 3 T cell receptor beta chains below was sequenced from the same sample in a study of T cells in Graves' hyperthyroidism and ophthalmopathy. TCR beta CDR3 regions were amplified from RNA. Initially, a first-round RT-PCR of the TCR CDR3 employed the HTBI primer set. A single record per CDR3 protein comes from TCRdb applying MiXCR to the multiplex PCR reads. The profile covers 600,000 to 700,000 distinct CDR3 sequences, with approximately 15% appearing a single time and 3.5% to 4.5% taken by the ten largest. Sequencing was carried out using blood. The receptors were gathered from a woman between 40 and 55 years old with Graves' ophthalmopathy.

The table lists this clonotype with many counts. The chain has TRBV19 and TRBJ1-1; D not resolved. CDR1 LNHDA and CDR2 SQIVND come from the germline V gene (reference sequence). The V and J ends lost 6 bases and 10 bases respectively, with 15 bases between them. The CDR3 has 12 amino acids. The CDR3 region has the DNA TGTGCCAGTAGCGTTGACCCTACGACAGCTTTCTTT. Translating gives CASSVDPTTAFF.

This clonotype was recorded at least ten times. CDR3 sequence reads: CATKSDRDQETQYF. The CDR3 bases are TGTGCCACTAAATCTGACAGGGACCAAGAGACCCAGTACTTC. The V call is TRBV15, the J call TRBJ2-5, with TRBD1 identical over 7 bases. V lost 9 bases, J lost 0 bases, and 7 bases stayed unmatched. The CDR3 is 14 residues long. Germline CDR1 is LNHNV and CDR2 is YYDKDF (reference sequence).

This clonotype was seen repeatedly, ten times or more. The J gene is TRBJ2-5, the V gene TRBV29-1, with D tentatively TRBD1 (5 bases). The CDR3 runs to 13 residues. The V and J ends lost 4 bases and 6 bases respectively, with 15 bases between them. Germline assignment: CDR1 SQVTM and CDR2 ANQGSEA. In nucleotides, the CDR3 is TGCAGCGTTGTAGGTACAGGCGGAAAGACCCAGTACTTC. Translated, it gives CSVVGTGGKTQYF.